This TCR beta chain was sequenced for a study of T-cell memory formation after mild COVID-19. Study-level results: Mainly CM and EM harbored the contracting CD4+ clones; mainly EMRA harbored the CD8+ ones. The finding that pre-infection memory included some responding clones suggested that cross-reactive memory joined.

The CDR3 is 15 residues long. Trimming cost V 0 bases and J 0 bases, with 6 bases left between them. Germline V gene lookup returns CDR1 MNHEY and CDR2 SVGAGI. There are many counts of this clonotype. Its antigen is not identified. UMIs and sample barcodes were carried by the TCR alpha and TCR beta cDNA libraries that 5'RACE produced using constant-segment primers. Each CDR3 protein is one row after TCRdb ran MiXCR on the 5' RACE reads. The data show more than 250,000 distinct CDR3 sequences, around 15% seen once. What was sequenced was PBMCs or a T cell subset sorted from them (not recorded which). The TCR sequence derives from a man between 18 and 29 years old who had mild COVID-19 (a few samples of this study predate the infection). Cell type and time point are not known. The chain joins TRBV6-5 to TRBJ2-1; a possible D gene is TRBD2 (5 bases). The CDR3 bases are TGTGCCAGCAGTTACTCGGGGAGCTCCTACAATGAGCAGTTCTTC. As protein: CASSYSGSSYNEQFF.